This T cell receptor (beta chain) is drawn from a study of blood T cells in healthy people across ages. At the level of the study: In model experiments, template switching was able to capture about one barcoded beta molecule for every two T cells that were present. Whole-study results and caveats: Investigators viewed diversity estimates from one million T cells as underestimates, the study reported. Relative to aged donors, long-lived donors carried more naive CD4+ cells and displayed higher diversity.

A J-beta primer mix and a sample-barcoded 5' primer were used in a second PCR of roughly 7 to 12 cycles. Each cDNA molecule was tagged by a template-switch adaptor with 12 random nucleotides. Each CDR3 protein gets one entry after TCRdb re-called the 5' RACE reads with MiXCR. The table has hundreds of thousands of distinct CDR3 sequences, roughly 44% seen once; the top ten hold about 19%. Details on this clonotype: Its cognate antigen is unknown.

V shed 5 bases and J 5 bases; nucleotides not matched to a gene: 7. Germline V gives CDR1 SGHKS, CDR2 YYEKEE (reference sequence). CDR3 size: 14 residues. Sequencing was performed on blood. The sequence was obtained from a man aged 55 to 70 in good health. The chain uses TRBV5-5 and TRBJ2-1; 7 positions match TRBD2. The DNA of the CDR3 is TGTGCCAGCAGTGCTACCGGGACTAACAATGAGCAGTTCTTC. This codes for CASSATGTNNEQFF.